The rows below give T cell receptor beta chains drawn from one sample of a study. TCRdb re-derived calls from the RT-PCR reads in MiXCR, one entry per CDR3 protein. Counted here are more than 600,000 distinct CDR3 sequences, more than 13% occurring once; the ten biggest clones make up 3.6%. Material for sequencing was memory CD4+ T cells from blood. The receptors were sampled from a female donor in good health, serving as a healthy control. CDR3s include the opening cysteine and the closing phenylalanine or tryptophan.

v_call: TRBV20-1
j_call: TRBJ1-1
cdr3_aa: CSATPPRPDSNTEAFF

v_call: TRBV7-2
j_call: TRBJ2-7
cdr3_aa: CASSVDSQPLYEQYF

v_call: TRBV7-2
j_call: TRBJ2-5
cdr3_aa: CASGQPGLQETQYF

v_call: TRBV5-4
j_call: TRBJ1-1
cdr3_aa: CASSSARAGNTEAFF

v_call: TRBV5-8
j_call: TRBJ1-2
cdr3_aa: CASSLRGTGDYGYTF

v_call: TRBV5-1
j_call: TRBJ1-2
cdr3_aa: CASSLAGTTDGYTF

v_call: TRBV28
j_call: TRBJ2-1
cdr3_aa: CASSRAGESVRDNEQFF

v_call: TRBV3-1
j_call: TRBJ1-2
cdr3_aa: CASSQARDGYTF

v_call: TRBV20-1
j_call: TRBJ2-3
cdr3_aa: CSARGLLTGDTQYF

v_call: TRBV2
j_call: TRBJ2-6
cdr3_aa: CASSGTAGTSASGANVLTF

v_call: TRBV5-1
j_call: TRBJ2-7
cdr3_aa: CASRGQGGSPSEQYF

v_call: TRBV7-9
j_call: TRBJ1-2
cdr3_aa: CASSLGTGGLYYGYTF

v_call: TRBV7-2
j_call: TRBJ1-1
cdr3_aa: CASSQRQAGSPFF

v_call: TRBV5-1
j_call: TRBJ1-2
cdr3_aa: CASSLDLEGNGYTF

v_call: TRBV28
j_call: TRBJ1-1
cdr3_aa: CASLEDTVNTEAFF

v_call: TRBV27
j_call: TRBJ1-3
cdr3_aa: CASSPQGGNTIYF

v_call: TRBV27
j_call: TRBJ2-1
cdr3_aa: CASSFYDRGPYNEQFF

v_call: TRBV6-1
j_call: TRBJ2-7
cdr3_aa: CASSEKRSGPKPYEQYF

v_call: TRBV7-9
j_call: TRBJ2-7
cdr3_aa: CASRGTSRSYEQYF

v_call: TRBV10-3
j_call: TRBJ2-3
cdr3_aa: CAISEMVAGGPVPTDTQYF

v_call: TRBV6-6
j_call: TRBJ1-5
cdr3_aa: CASSPQGGTQPQHF

v_call: TRBV5-1
j_call: TRBJ1-2
cdr3_aa: CASSLDSGGYTF

v_call: TRBV7-2
j_call: TRBJ2-7
cdr3_aa: CASSLYYSPSYEQYF

v_call: TRBV6-5
j_call: TRBJ1-5
cdr3_aa: CASSYIGANQPQHF

v_call: TRBV7-6
j_call: TRBJ2-7
cdr3_aa: CASSLGAGTNGEQYF

v_call: TRBV28
j_call: TRBJ2-3
cdr3_aa: CASGRGDYTDTQYF

v_call: TRBV5-1
j_call: TRBJ2-3
cdr3_aa: CASSPSPGSDTQYF

v_call: TRBV20-1
j_call: TRBJ2-1
cdr3_aa: CSAREYNEQFF

v_call: TRBV29-1
j_call: TRBJ2-5
cdr3_aa: CSVRDTSQETQYF

v_call: TRBV24-1
j_call: TRBJ2-1
cdr3_aa: CATSDFGGGGYNEQFF

v_call: TRBV28
j_call: TRBJ2-2
cdr3_aa: CASRHRDPGAGELFF

v_call: TRBV9
j_call: TRBJ2-7
cdr3_aa: CASSVTGQVSSYEQYF

v_call: TRBV3-1
j_call: TRBJ2-3
cdr3_aa: CASSQEGGRSTDTQYF

v_call: TRBV7-2
j_call: TRBJ2-5
cdr3_aa: CASSFNSRASSETQYF

v_call: TRBV6-5
j_call: TRBJ1-2
cdr3_aa: CASSYYSGNSVSGYTF

v_call: TRBV7-9
j_call: TRBJ1-5
cdr3_aa: CASSLVVGGFPNQPQHF

v_call: TRBV7-8
j_call: TRBJ2-1
cdr3_aa: CASIEYNEQFF

v_call: TRBV20-1
j_call: TRBJ2-1
cdr3_aa: CSASGAGGTKGGLGNEQFF

v_call: TRBV5-6
j_call: TRBJ1-2
cdr3_aa: CASSLAKGVGGYTF

v_call: TRBV12-3/TRBV12-4
j_call: TRBJ1-6
cdr3_aa: CASRPPTGGSGSPLHF

v_call: TRBV6-1
j_call: TRBJ1-6
cdr3_aa: CASSEDPRNSPLHF

v_call: TRBV18
j_call: TRBJ2-3
cdr3_aa: CASSPGTSGIGNTQYF

v_call: TRBV19
j_call: TRBJ1-2
cdr3_aa: CASSPGDSVRGGYTF

v_call: TRBV7-2
j_call: TRBJ2-3
cdr3_aa: CASSPGRGVQYF

v_call: TRBV30
j_call: TRBJ1-4
cdr3_aa: CAWSAGTGSNEKLFF

v_call: TRBV14
j_call: TRBJ1-1
cdr3_aa: CASSQSLANTEAFF

v_call: TRBV5-1
j_call: TRBJ2-7
cdr3_aa: CASSESGGYEQYF

v_call: TRBV20-1
j_call: TRBJ2-3
cdr3_aa: CSARDPAGGLDTQYF

v_call: TRBV10-1
j_call: TRBJ2-1
cdr3_aa: CASSEGTGVEQFF

v_call: TRBV20-1
j_call: TRBJ2-1
cdr3_aa: CSAIDRIPYNEQFF

v_call: TRBV18
j_call: TRBJ2-1
cdr3_aa: CASSPTLGNEQFF

v_call: TRBV4-3
j_call: TRBJ2-3
cdr3_aa: CASSFRQYTDTQYF

v_call: TRBV20-1
j_call: TRBJ2-7
cdr3_aa: CSANNRPYEQYF

v_call: TRBV20-1
j_call: TRBJ2-1
cdr3_aa: CSASGDGSSYNEQFF

v_call: TRBV9
j_call: TRBJ2-7
cdr3_aa: CASSASGTGLLEQYF

v_call: TRBV30
j_call: TRBJ2-5
cdr3_aa: CAWSIGTSGIQETQYF

v_call: TRBV4-2
j_call: TRBJ2-4
cdr3_aa: CASSQDGDIQYF

v_call: TRBV27
j_call: TRBJ2-7
cdr3_aa: CASSRQGNSYEQYF